The 21 T cell receptor beta chains below were found in one sample sequenced in a study of cytomegalovirus exposure and HLA in healthy donors. PCR primers comprised 60 Vbeta and 13 Jbeta primers. The protocol was immunoSEQ multiplex PCR, while the TCRdb copy is restricted to in-frame clones and leaves out a portion. The sample lists roughly 220,000 clones; roughly 80% were seen once. Sequenced input: PBMCs. The receptors were gathered from a woman between 40 and 50 years old in good health and CMV-seronegative.

This chain joins TRBV9 and TRBJ2-5; 8 nucleotides line up with TRBD1. CDR3 size: 18 residues. Germline V gives CDR1 SGDLS, CDR2 YYNGEE. The V segment lost 0 bases and the J segment 5 bases; nucleotides outside the gene matches: 15. CDR3 sequence (DNA): TGTGCCAGCAGCGTAGCCCCTATTGGACAGGGCATCTGGGAGACCCAGTACTTC. It is translated as CASSVAPIGQGIWETQYF.

J is TRBJ1-1 and V is TRBV7-2, with 9 bases fitting TRBD1. V lost 4 bases to trimming and J lost 1 base; unmatched junction nucleotides: 10. CDR1 is SGHTA and CDR2 is FQGNSA in the germline V gene. This CDR3 region has 17 residues. CDR3 sequence: CASSSSGQGWGNTEAFF. DNA of the CDR3: TGTGCCAGCAGCTCTAGCGGACAGGGGTGGGGGAACACTGAAGCTTTCTTT. Combining the CDR3 with reference TRBV7-2 and TRBJ1-1 gives the whole variable domain GAGVSQSPSNKVTEKGKDVELRCDPISGHTALYWYRQSLGQGLEFLIYFQGNSAPDKSGLPSDRFSAERTGGSVSTLTIQRTQQEDSAVYLCASSSSGQGWGNTEAFFGQGTRLTVV.

The chain combines TRBV6-6 with TRBJ2-1; no clear D gene. CDR1 MNHNY and CDR2 SVGAGI come from the germline V gene (reference sequence). The CDR3 covers 16 residues. V lost 2 bases and J 0 bases, leaving 11 bases between the germline ends. CDR3 bases: TGTGCCAGCAGTTACGAAATCCACAGCTCCTACAATGAGCAGTTCTTC. It encodes CASSYEIHSSYNEQFF.

The V and J genes are TRBV6-1 and TRBJ2-1, with 14 positions matching TRBD2. Trimming removed 11 bases from V and 9 bases from J; junction bases left unmatched: 12. The length of the CDR3 is 15 residues. The V gene's germline CDR1 is MNHNS and CDR2 SASEGT. The CDR3 DNA sequence: TGTGCCGCCTCAGTATCGGGACTAGCGGGAGTTGAGCAGTTCTTC. It is translated as CAASVSGLAGVEQFF.

This CDR3 is CASSLSLRDSTYNEQFF. In DNA form, the CDR3 reads TGTGCCAGCAGTTTATCCCTCCGGGACAGCACCTACAATGAGCAGTTCTTC. V is TRBV28 and J is TRBJ2-1; 7 bases are shared with TRBD1. V lost 1 base to trimming and J lost 2 bases; unmatched junction nucleotides: 8. Germline V gene data show CDR1 as MDHEN and CDR2 as SYDVKM. The CDR3 contains 17 residues.

The chain employs TRBV29-1 and TRBJ1-2; 7 bases match TRBD1. The CDR3 runs 12 residues. Germline lookup yields CDR1 SQVTM and CDR2 ANQGSEA. After removal of 5 bases from V and 2 bases from J, the junction contained 2 bases not matched to a gene. The CDR3 region is CSVSGGNYGYTF. DNA for the CDR3: TGCAGCGTTTCAGGGGGAAACTATGGCTACACCTTC. Combining the CDR3 with reference TRBV29-1 and TRBJ1-2 gives the whole variable domain SAVISQKPSRDICQRGTSLTIQCQVDSQVTMMFWYRQQPGQSLTLIATANQGSEATYESGFVIDKFPISRPNLTFSTLTVSNMSPEDSSIYLCSVSGGNYGYTFGSGTRLTVV.

The chain has TRBV5-1 and TRBJ2-4; the match to TRBD1 covers 7 bases. The J segment lost 5 bases and the V segment lost 4 bases, leaving 6 bases of the junction unmatched. Germline lookup yields CDR1 SGHRS and CDR2 YFSETQ. The CDR3 extends over 14 amino acids. The CDR3 nucleotides read TGCGCCAGCAGCCCGCAGGGACAGCAAAACATTCAGTACTTC. This gives the protein CASSPQGQQNIQYF. Full variable domain (outside the CDR3, taken from reference TRBV5-1 and TRBJ2-4): KAGVTQTPRYLIKTRGQQVTLSCSPISGHRSVSWYQQTPGQGLQFLFEYFSETQRNKGNFPGRFSGRQFSNSRSEMNVSTLELGDSALYLCASSPQGQQNIQYFGAGTRLSVL.

The rearrangement joins TRBV18 to TRBJ2-3, with 11 bases that match TRBD2. V lost 1 base to trimming and J lost 6 bases; unmatched junction nucleotides: 12. The CDR3 runs to 18 residues. Germline V gene sequence: CDR1 KGHSH, CDR2 LQKENI. The DNA of the CDR3 is TGTGCCAGCTCACCACGGCGGACTAGCGGGTCTGAGTTGGATACGCAGTATTTT. Translated, it gives CASSPRRTSGSELDTQYF.

As concerns this clone: Mismatch with germline at one junction end may stem from a read error. The chain employs TRBV2 and TRBJ2-1, with TRBD2 matching 14 bases. This CDR3 has 20 residues. The V gene's germline CDR1 is SNHLY and CDR2 FYNNEI. For the CDR3, the DNA is TGTGCCAGCAGTCCGACCCAGGGGTCCCGGACTAGCGGGAGGATAAATGGGCAGTTCTTC. Its translation is CASSPTQGSRTSGRINGQFF.

The CDR3 bases are TGCGCCAGCACCAGGACTAGCGGGTCCTACGAGCAGTACTTC. Protein: CASTRTSGSYEQYF. The chain couples TRBV10-1 to TRBJ2-7; 11 nucleotides agree with TRBD2. CDR3 length equals 14 residues. The J segment lost 1 base and the V segment lost 7 bases, leaving 3 bases of the junction unmatched. Germline CDR1 WNHNN, CDR2 SYGVQD (reference sequence).

The chain joins TRBV27 to TRBJ2-6; TRBD2 might be the D (6 bases). The CDR3 spans 17 residues. Germline lookup yields CDR1 MNHEY and CDR2 SMNVEV (reference sequence). Trimming took 0 bases from V and 0 from J, leaving 9 bases between them. CDR3: CASSLSGGYSGANVLTF. CDR3 DNA sequence: TGTGCCAGCAGTTTATCGGGGGGATACTCTGGGGCCAACGTCCTGACTTTC.

This chain joins TRBV6-5 and TRBJ1-1; 11 bases line up with TRBD1. The V gene end was trimmed by 7 bases and the J gene end by 10 bases; junction bases not matched to a gene: 5. CDR1 and CDR2 (germline): MNHEY, SVGAGI. The CDR3 sequence is 12 residues long. This CDR3 reads CASTRGTGGAFF. In DNA form, the CDR3 reads TGTGCCAGCACCAGGGGGACAGGGGGAGCTTTCTTT.

The J gene is TRBJ2-2, the V gene TRBV10-3; possibly TRBD1 for D (6 bases). The CDR3 contains 15 residues. The germline gives CDR1 ENHRY, CDR2 SYGVKD. V was clipped by 6 bases and J by 0 bases, with 11 bases between them. CDR3 sequence (DNA): TGTGCCATCAGACCGACAGGATCGAACACCGGGGAGCTGTTTTTT. Translation gives CAIRPTGSNTGELFF.

J is TRBJ2-3 and V is TRBV5-1; 13 bases line up with TRBD2. The V and J ends lost 2 bases and 4 bases, in that order; junction bases with no gene match: 10. This CDR3 contains 18 residues. The germline gives CDR1 SGHRS, CDR2 YFSETQ. The CDR3 spells CASSFSGTSGTVADTQYF. CDR3 nucleotide sequence: TGCGCCAGCAGCTTCTCCGGGACTAGCGGGACCGTTGCAGATACGCAGTATTTT.

V is TRBV19 and J is TRBJ2-7, with 11 bases lining up with TRBD2. The ends lost 1 base at V and 4 bases at J; junction bases unmatched: 6. The CDR3 contains 16 residues. Germline V gene data show CDR1 as LNHDA and CDR2 as SQIVND (reference sequence). The CDR3 region has the DNA TGTGCCAGTAGTATAGCCCTAGCGGGAGGTTGGTACGAGCAGTACTTC. Amino acids: CASSIALAGGWYEQYF.

The rearrangement joins TRBV4-1 to TRBJ1-1; D remains ambiguous. Germline V CDR1 and CDR2: MGHRA, YSYEKL. Trimming cost V 1 base and J 9 bases, with 15 bases left between them. This CDR3 comprises 14 residues. The DNA of the CDR3 is TGCGCCAGCAGCCAAGTTCCGGAGACCTTTAAAGCTTTCTTT. It specifies CASSQVPETFKAFF.

J is TRBJ2-3 and V is TRBV27; 7 nucleotides agree with TRBD1. The CDR3 is 16 residues long. Germline CDR1 is MNHEY and CDR2 is SMNVEV (reference sequence). The J segment lost 11 bases and the V segment lost 6 bases, leaving 20 bases of the junction unmatched. CDR3 loop: CASSQGTGARGKGQYF. Written as DNA, the CDR3 is TGTGCCAGCAGCCAGGGTACCGGGGCCAGGGGGAAGGGGCAGTATTTT.

This chain uses TRBV7-8 with TRBJ2-5; 7 bases are a match to TRBD2. CDR1 is SGHVS, CDR2 FQNEAQ, per germline. This CDR3 region has 13 residues. Losses at the gene ends were 3 bases for V and 11 bases for J; bases not matched to a gene: 9. The CDR3: CASSFLASGNQYF. The CDR3 bases are TGTGCCAGCAGCTTCTTAGCTAGCGGTAATCAGTACTTC.

In the case of this clone: The identical CDR3 is also encoded by other nucleotide sequences in the sample. The rearrangement links TRBV29-1 to TRBJ1-1; unclear D gene. The CDR3 extends over 11 amino acids. The V end lost 6 bases, the J end lost 1 base, and 6 bases lay between the germline ends. Germline V gene data show CDR1 as SQVTM and CDR2 as ANQGSEA. In DNA form, the CDR3 reads TGCAGCGTGGAGAGGAACACTGAAGCTTTCTTT. Encoded protein: CSVERNTEAFF.

The genes are TRBV28 and TRBJ2-2, with 7 bases that match TRBD1. V trimming: 6 bases; J trimming: 3 bases; junction bases outside the gene matches: 7. The germline V gene has CDR1 MDHEN and CDR2 SYDVKM. The CDR3 is 15 amino acids. The CDR3 spells CASRLRDRDTGELFF. CDR3 bases: TGTGCCAGCAGACTGCGAGACAGGGACACCGGGGAGCTGTTTTTT.

This clone was seen a single time. The V gene is TRBV10-2, the J gene TRBJ2-2; D possibly corresponds to TRBD1 (5 bases). The germline CDR1 and CDR2 sequences are WSHSY and SAAADI. Trimming shortened V by 3 bases and J by 5 bases, and 19 bases separated the two germline ends. The CDR3 is 17 residues long. The CDR3 reads CASSDYRTRTRTGELFF. DNA for the CDR3: TGCGCCAGCAGTGACTACAGGACGCGAACGAGAACCGGGGAGCTGTTTTTT.